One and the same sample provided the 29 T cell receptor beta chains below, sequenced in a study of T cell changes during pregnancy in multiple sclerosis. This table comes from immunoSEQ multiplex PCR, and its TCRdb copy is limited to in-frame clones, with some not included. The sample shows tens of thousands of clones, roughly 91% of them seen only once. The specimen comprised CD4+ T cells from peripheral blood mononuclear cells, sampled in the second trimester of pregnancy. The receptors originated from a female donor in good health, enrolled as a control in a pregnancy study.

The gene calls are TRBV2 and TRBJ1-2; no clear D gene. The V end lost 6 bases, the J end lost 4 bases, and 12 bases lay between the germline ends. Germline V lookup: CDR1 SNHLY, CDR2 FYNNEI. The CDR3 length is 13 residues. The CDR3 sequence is CASRTGESYGYTF. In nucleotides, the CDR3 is TGTGCCAGCAGGACGGGAGAGAGCTATGGCTACACCTTC.

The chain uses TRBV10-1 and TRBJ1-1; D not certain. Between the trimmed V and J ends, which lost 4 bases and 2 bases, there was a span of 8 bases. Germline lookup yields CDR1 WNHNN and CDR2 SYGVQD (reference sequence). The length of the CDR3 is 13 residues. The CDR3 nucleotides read TGCGCCAGCAGTGTATCAGTTAACACTGAAGCTTTCTTT. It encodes CASSVSVNTEAFF.

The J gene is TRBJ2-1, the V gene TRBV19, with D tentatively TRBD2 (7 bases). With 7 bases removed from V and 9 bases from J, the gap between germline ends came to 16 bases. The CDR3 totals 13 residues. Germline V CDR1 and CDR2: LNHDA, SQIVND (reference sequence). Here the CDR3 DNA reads TGTGCCAGTACCGAACTAGGGGGGGGTGAGCAGTTCTTC. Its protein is CASTELGGGEQFF.

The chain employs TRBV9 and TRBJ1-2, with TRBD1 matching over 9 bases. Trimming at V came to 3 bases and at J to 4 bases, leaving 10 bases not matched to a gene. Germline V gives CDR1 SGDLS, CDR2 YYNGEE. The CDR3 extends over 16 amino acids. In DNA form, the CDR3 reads TGTGCCAGCAGCGAGAGGGGACAGGGTGTCCGCTATGGCTACACCTTC. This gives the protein CASSERGQGVRYGYTF.

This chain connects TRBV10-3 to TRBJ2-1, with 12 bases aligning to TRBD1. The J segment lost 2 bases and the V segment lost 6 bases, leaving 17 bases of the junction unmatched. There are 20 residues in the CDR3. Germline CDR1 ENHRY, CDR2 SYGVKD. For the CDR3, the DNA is TGTGCCATCAGATCCCAACCCGGGACAGGGGGCTCGGTAGCCTACAATGAGCAGTTCTTC. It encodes CAIRSQPGTGGSVAYNEQFF.

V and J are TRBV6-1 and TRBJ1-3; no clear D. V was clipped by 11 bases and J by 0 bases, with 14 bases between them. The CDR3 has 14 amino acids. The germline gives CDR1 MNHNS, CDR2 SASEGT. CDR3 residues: CAAEVGNSGNTIYF. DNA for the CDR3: TGTGCCGCTGAGGTCGGGAACTCTGGAAACACCATATATTTT.

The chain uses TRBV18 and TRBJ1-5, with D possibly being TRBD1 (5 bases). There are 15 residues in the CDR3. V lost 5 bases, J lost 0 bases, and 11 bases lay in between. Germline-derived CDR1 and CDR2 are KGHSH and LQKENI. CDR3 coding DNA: TGTGCCAGCTCAGTTACAGGTTATAGCAATCAGCCCCAGCATTTT. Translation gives CASSVTGYSNQPQHF. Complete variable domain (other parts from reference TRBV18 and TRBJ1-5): NAGVMQNPRHLVRRRGQEARLRCSPMKGHSHVYWYRQLPEEGLKFMVYLQKENIIDESGMPKERFSAEFPKEGPSILRIQQVVRGDSAAYFCASSVTGYSNQPQHFGDGTRLSIL.

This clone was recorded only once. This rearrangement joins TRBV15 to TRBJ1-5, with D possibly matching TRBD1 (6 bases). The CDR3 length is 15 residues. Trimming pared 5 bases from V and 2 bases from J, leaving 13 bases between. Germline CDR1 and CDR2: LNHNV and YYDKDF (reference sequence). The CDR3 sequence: CATSPMGAGNQPQHF. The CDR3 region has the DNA TGTGCCACCAGCCCCATGGGGGCGGGCAATCAGCCCCAGCATTTT.

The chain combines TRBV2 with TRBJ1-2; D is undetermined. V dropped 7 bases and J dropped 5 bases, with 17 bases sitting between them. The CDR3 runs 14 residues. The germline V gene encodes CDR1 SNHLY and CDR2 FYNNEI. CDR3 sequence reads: CASKMRVTEYGYTF. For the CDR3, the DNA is TGTGCCAGCAAAATGAGGGTAACGGAGTATGGCTACACCTTC. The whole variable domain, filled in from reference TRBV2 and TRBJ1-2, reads EPEVTQTPSHQVTQMGQEVILRCVPISNHLYFYWYRQILGQKVEFLVSFYNNEISEKSEIFDDQFSVERPDGSNFTLKIRSTKLEDSAMYFCASKMRVTEYGYTFGSGTRLTVV.

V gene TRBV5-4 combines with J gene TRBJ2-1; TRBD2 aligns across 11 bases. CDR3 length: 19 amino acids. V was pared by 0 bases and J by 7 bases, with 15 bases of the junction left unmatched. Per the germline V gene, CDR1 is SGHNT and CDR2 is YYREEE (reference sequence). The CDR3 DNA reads TGTGCCAGCAGCTTGGGAGATAGCGGGGGGGCCGGATTAAGGAATGAGCAGTTCTTC. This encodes CASSLGDSGGAGLRNEQFF.

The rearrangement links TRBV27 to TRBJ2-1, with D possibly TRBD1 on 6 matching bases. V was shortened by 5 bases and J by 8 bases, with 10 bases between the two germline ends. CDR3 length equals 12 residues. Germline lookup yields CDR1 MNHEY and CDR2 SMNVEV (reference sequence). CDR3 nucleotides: TGTGCCAGCAGTATTACAGGGCATGAGCAGTTCTTC. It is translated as CASSITGHEQFF.

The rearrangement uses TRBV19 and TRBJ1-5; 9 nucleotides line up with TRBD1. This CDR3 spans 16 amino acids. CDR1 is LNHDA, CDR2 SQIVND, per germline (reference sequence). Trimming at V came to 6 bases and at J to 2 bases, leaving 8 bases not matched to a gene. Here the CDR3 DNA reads TGTGCCAGTAGCGGGACAGGGACGGGTGGCAATCAGCCCCAGCATTTT. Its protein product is CASSGTGTGGNQPQHF.

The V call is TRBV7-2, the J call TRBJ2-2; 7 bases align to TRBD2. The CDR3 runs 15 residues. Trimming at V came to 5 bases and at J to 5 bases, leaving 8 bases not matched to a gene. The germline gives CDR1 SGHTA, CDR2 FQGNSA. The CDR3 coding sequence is TGTGCCAGCAGCCAAGGGAGGGAGGGAACCGGGGAGCTGTTTTTT. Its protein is CASSQGREGTGELFF.

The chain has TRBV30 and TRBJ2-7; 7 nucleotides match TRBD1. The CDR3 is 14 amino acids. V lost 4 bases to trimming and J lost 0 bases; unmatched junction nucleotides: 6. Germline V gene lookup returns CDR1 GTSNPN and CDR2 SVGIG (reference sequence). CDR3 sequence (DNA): TGTGCCTGGAAACCGGGACAGAGCTCCTACGAGCAGTACTTC. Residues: CAWKPGQSSYEQYF.

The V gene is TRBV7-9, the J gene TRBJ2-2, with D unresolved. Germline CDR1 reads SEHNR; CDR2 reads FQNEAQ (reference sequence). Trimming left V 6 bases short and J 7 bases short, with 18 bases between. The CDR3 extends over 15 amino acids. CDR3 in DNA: TGTGCCAGCAGGATTAATGGGCCCCAAAACGGGGAGCTGTTTTTT. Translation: CASRINGPQNGELFF.

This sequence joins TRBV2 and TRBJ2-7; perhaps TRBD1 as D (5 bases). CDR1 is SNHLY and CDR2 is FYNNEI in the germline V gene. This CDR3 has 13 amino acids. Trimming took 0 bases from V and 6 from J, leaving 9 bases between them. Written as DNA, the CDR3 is TGTGCCAGCAGTGAAGCGAGAAGGGGCGAGCAGTACTTC. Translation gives CASSEARRGEQYF. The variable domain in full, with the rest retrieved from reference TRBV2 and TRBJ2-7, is EPEVTQTPSHQVTQMGQEVILRCVPISNHLYFYWYRQILGQKVEFLVSFYNNEISEKSEIFDDQFSVERPDGSNFTLKIRSTKLEDSAMYFCASSEARRGEQYFGPGTRLTVT.

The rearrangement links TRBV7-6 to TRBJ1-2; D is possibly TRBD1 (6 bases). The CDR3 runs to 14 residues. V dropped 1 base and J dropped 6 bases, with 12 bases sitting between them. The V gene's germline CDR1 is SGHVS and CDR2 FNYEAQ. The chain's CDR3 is CASSLVQGTDGYTF. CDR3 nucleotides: TGTGCCAGCAGCTTAGTACAGGGTACGGATGGCTACACCTTC.

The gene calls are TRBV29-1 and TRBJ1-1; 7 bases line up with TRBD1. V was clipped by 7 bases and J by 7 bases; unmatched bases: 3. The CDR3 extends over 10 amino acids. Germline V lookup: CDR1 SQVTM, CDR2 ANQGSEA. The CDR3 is CSAGQDEAFF. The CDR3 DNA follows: TGCAGCGCCGGACAGGATGAAGCTTTCTTT.

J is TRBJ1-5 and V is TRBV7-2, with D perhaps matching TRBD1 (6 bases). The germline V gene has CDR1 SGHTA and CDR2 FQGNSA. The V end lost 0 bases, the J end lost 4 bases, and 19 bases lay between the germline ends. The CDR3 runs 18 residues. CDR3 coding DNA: TGTGCCAGCAGCTTAGCGAGGTTCGGGCAGGGGCGAAATCAGCCCCAGCATTTT. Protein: CASSLARFGQGRNQPQHF. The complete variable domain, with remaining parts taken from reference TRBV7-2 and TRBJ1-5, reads GAGVSQSPSNKVTEKGKDVELRCDPISGHTALYWYRQSLGQGLEFLIYFQGNSAPDKSGLPSDRFSAERTGGSVSTLTIQRTQQEDSAVYLCASSLARFGQGRNQPQHFGDGTRLSIL.

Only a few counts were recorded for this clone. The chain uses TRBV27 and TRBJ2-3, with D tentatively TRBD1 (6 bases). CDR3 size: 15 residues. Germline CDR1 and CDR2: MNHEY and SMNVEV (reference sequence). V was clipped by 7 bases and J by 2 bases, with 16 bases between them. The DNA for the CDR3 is TGTGCCAGCACCCAACAACAGGGATTCACAGATACGCAGTATTTT. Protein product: CASTQQQGFTDTQYF.

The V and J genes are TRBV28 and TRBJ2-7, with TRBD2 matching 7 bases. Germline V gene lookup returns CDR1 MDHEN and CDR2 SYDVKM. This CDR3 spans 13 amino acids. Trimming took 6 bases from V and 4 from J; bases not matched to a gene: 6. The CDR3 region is CASRGGVGYEQYF. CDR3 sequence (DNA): TGTGCCAGCAGGGGGGGGGTAGGGTACGAGCAGTACTTC.

The CDR3: CASSLKIRGESGELFF. The CDR3 DNA sequence: TGTGCCAGCAGCCTGAAAATCCGGGGGGAGAGCGGGGAGCTGTTTTTT. This chain links TRBV14 with TRBJ2-2; 7 bases are a match to TRBD2. V trimming: 4 bases; J trimming: 7 bases; junction bases outside the gene matches: 12. There are 16 residues in the CDR3. Germline V lookup: CDR1 SGHDN, CDR2 FVKESK.

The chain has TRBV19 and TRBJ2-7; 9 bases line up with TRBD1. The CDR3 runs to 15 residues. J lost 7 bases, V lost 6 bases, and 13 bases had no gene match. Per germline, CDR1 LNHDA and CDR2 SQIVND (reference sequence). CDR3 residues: CASRSPGQGSGEQYF. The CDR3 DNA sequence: TGTGCCAGTAGAAGCCCGGGACAGGGCTCCGGGGAGCAGTACTTC.

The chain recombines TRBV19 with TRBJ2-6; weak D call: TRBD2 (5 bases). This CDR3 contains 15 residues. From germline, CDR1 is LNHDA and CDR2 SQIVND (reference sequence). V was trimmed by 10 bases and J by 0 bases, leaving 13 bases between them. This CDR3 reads CATTSGSSGANVLTF. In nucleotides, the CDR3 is TGTGCCACCACCTCGGGGAGCTCTGGGGCCAACGTCCTGACTTTC. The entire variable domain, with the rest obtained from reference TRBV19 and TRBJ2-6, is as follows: DGGITQSPKYLFRKEGQNVTLSCEQNLNHDAMYWYRQDPGQGLRLIYYSQIVNDFQKGDIAEGYSVSREKKESFPLTVTSAQKNPTAFYLCATTSGSSGANVLTFGAGSRLTVL.

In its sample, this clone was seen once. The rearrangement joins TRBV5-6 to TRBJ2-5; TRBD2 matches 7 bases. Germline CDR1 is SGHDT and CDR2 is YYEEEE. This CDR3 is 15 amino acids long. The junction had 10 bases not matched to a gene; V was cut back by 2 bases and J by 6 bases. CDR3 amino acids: CASSLGAGVGKTQYF. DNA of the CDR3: TGTGCCAGCAGCTTAGGCGCGGGAGTGGGAAAGACCCAGTACTTC.

The CDR3 bases are TGTGCCAGCAGTTACTCGGCGACTAGTAACGAGCAGTACTTC. Its translation: CASSYSATSNEQYF. The chain joins TRBV6-5 to TRBJ2-7; D may be TRBD2 (6 bases). This CDR3 spans 14 amino acids. CDR1 MNHEY and CDR2 SVGAGI come from the germline V gene. V shed 0 bases and J shed 5 bases, with 11 bases lying between them.

The CDR3 loop reads CASSSRSSAETQYF. The DNA of the CDR3 is TGTGCCAGCAGCTCCCGGTCTAGCGCCGAGACCCAGTACTTC. V gene TRBV9 combines with J gene TRBJ2-5; D possibly corresponds to TRBD2 (6 bases). CDR1 is SGDLS and CDR2 is YYNGEE in the germline V gene. The V and J ends lost 4 bases and 5 bases respectively, with 15 bases between them. The CDR3 loop spans 14 amino acids.

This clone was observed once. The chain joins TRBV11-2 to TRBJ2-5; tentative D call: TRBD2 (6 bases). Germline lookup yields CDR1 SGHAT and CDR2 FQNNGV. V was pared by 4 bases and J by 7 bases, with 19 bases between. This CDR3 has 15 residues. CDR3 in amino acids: CASSSLMGRGGTQYF. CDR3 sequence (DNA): TGTGCCAGCAGCTCCCTGATGGGGCGGGGTGGGACCCAGTACTTC. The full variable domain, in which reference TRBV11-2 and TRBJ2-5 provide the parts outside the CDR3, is EAGVAQSPRYKIIEKRQSVAFWCNPISGHATLYWYQQILGQGPKLLIQFQNNGVVDDSQLPKDRFSAERLKGVDSTLKIQPAKLEDSAVYLCASSSLMGRGGTQYFGPGTRLLVL.

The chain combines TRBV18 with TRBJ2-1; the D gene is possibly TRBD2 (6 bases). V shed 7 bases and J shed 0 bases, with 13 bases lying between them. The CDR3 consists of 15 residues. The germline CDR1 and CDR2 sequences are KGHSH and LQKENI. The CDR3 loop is CASLEGQSSYNEQFF. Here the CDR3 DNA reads TGTGCCAGCTTGGAGGGCCAAAGCTCCTACAATGAGCAGTTCTTC.